The next 3 T cell receptor beta chains were all read from a single sample in a study of blood T cell repertoires in COVID-19 (dated by TCRdb to 2019 to 2021). The library was made by the immunoSEQ multiplex PCR assay. The clones in this table, taken by TCRdb from immuneACCESS, are in-frame only. Not every clone is retained; where verified, under half of the shortfall comes from an unresolved V gene, and the cause of the rest is unknown. This sample lists fewer than 250,000 clones; almost 90% were detected once. The ten most abundant clones make up about 15% of the sample. Sequencing was performed on PBMCs or T cells enriched from blood (not recorded which). All receptors come from a woman aged 45-65 years with acute COVID-19.

The chain joins TRBV9 to TRBJ1-6; no reliable D call. V lost 3 bases, J lost 0 bases, and 7 bases lay in between. The CDR3 has 15 residues. In germline, CDR1 is SGDLS, CDR2 YYNGEE. The CDR3 is CASSAGSSYNSPLHF. CDR3 DNA sequence: TGTGCCAGCAGCGCCGGGAGCTCCTATAATTCACCCCTCCACTTT.

This rearrangement joins TRBV7-2 to TRBJ2-7; 10 nucleotides match TRBD2. V dropped 1 base and J dropped 4; count of bases not matched to a gene: 4. This CDR3 contains 15 residues. The germline V gene encodes CDR1 SGHTA and CDR2 FQGNSA. CDR3 nucleotides: TGTGCCAGCAGCTTAGTGGCTAGCGGGAGTTACGAGCAGTACTTC. Its translation is CASSLVASGSYEQYF.

The rearrangement links TRBV7-3 to TRBJ1-1; 7 positions match TRBD1. With 0 bases clipped from V and 1 base from J, the junction kept 2 bases outside the gene matches. Germline V CDR1 and CDR2: SGHTA, FQGTGA. The CDR3 has 15 amino acids. The CDR3 sequence is CASSLTGGANTEAFF. The CDR3 DNA follows: TGTGCCAGCAGCTTAACAGGGGGCGCGAACACTGAAGCTTTCTTT.